The 9 T cell receptor beta chains below all came from one sample that was sequenced in a study of cytomegalovirus exposure and HLA in healthy donors. The PCR used 60 Vbeta and 13 Jbeta primers. Produced via immunoSEQ multiplex PCR; TCRdb's table is partial and in-frame only. The table has under 250,000 clones, 60% to 80% seen once. Sequencing was done on a sample of PBMCs. All receptors come from a male donor in good health and CMV-seronegative.

The chain couples TRBV5-1 to TRBJ2-2; TRBD1 is a possible D gene (6 bases). The CDR3 extends over 14 amino acids. CDR1 and CDR2 from the germline V gene are SGHRS and YFSETQ. Trimming cost V 0 bases and J 5 bases, with 8 bases left between them. CDR3 in DNA: TGCGCCAGCAGCTTGGAGGGGGAAACCGGGGAGCTGTTTTTT. It codes for CASSLEGETGELFF.

This sequence joins TRBV5-4 and TRBJ1-5; D not resolved. The CDR3 consists of 16 residues. The ends were cut back, 3 bases at V and 3 bases at J, with 16 bases in the middle. CDR1 and CDR2 (germline): SGHNT, YYREEE (reference sequence). In DNA form, the CDR3 reads TGTGCCAGCAGCTCCCTCCCGCGGCGGGACAATCAGCCCCAGCATTTT. It is translated as CASSSLPRRDNQPQHF.

This clone was seen a handful of times. The rearrangement uses TRBV29-1 and TRBJ1-1; D is ambiguous. Between the trimmed V and J ends, which lost 5 bases and 1 base, there was a span of 14 bases. Germline V gives CDR1 SQVTM, CDR2 ANQGSEA. This CDR3 is 14 amino acids long. Here the CDR3 reads CSVFFHSKNTEAFF. CDR3 nucleotide sequence: TGCAGCGTTTTCTTTCACAGTAAGAACACTGAAGCTTTCTTT. The full variable domain, in which reference TRBV29-1 and TRBJ1-1 provide the parts outside the CDR3, is SAVISQKPSRDICQRGTSLTIQCQVDSQVTMMFWYRQQPGQSLTLIATANQGSEATYESGFVIDKFPISRPNLTFSTLTVSNMSPEDSSIYLCSVFFHSKNTEAFFGQGTRLTVV.

The rearrangement joins TRBV27 to TRBJ1-2; 9 positions match TRBD1. Germline loops: CDR1 MNHEY, CDR2 SMNVEV (reference sequence). The CDR3 totals 13 residues. J was trimmed by 6 bases and V by 6 bases; bases with no gene match: 5. The CDR3 loop is CASRHTGGNGYTF. DNA for the CDR3: TGTGCCAGCAGGCACACAGGGGGCAATGGCTACACCTTC.

The chain couples TRBV2 to TRBJ1-1, with TRBD1 matching over 9 bases. There are 13 residues in the CDR3. The V gene end was trimmed by 9 bases and the J gene end by 4 bases; junction bases not matched to a gene: 6. Per germline, CDR1 SNHLY and CDR2 FYNNEI. CDR3 loop: CARTTGGRTEAFF. The CDR3 region has the DNA TGTGCCAGGACAACAGGGGGCCGCACTGAAGCTTTCTTT.

CDR3 sequence: CASSTTGTGYGYTF. The DNA of the CDR3 is TGTGCCAGTAGTACAACCGGGACAGGCTATGGCTACACCTTC. V usage is TRBV19 and J usage is TRBJ1-2, with TRBD1 matching over 8 bases. Germline CDR1 LNHDA, CDR2 SQIVND (reference sequence). With 4 bases clipped from V and 4 bases from J, the junction kept 5 bases outside the gene matches. CDR3 length equals 14 residues.

The chain joins TRBV11-3 to TRBJ2-7; D possibly corresponds to TRBD1 (6 bases). CDR1 and CDR2 (germline): SGHNT, YENEEA. The V end lost 3 bases, the J end lost 6 bases, and 15 bases lay between the germline ends. The CDR3 spans 14 residues. The CDR3, as DNA: TGTGCCAGCAGCTTCCCGGGACACCAAAGCGAGCAGTACTTC. It codes for CASSFPGHQSEQYF.

V usage is TRBV4-1 and J usage is TRBJ1-1; 8 bases are shared with TRBD1. J lost 3 bases, V lost 2 bases, and 5 bases had no gene match. The germline V gene encodes CDR1 MGHRA and CDR2 YSYEKL. The CDR3 totals 15 residues. Here the CDR3 DNA reads TGCGCCAGCAGCCAATTACAGGGGGTACACACTGAAGCTTTCTTT. Translation gives CASSQLQGVHTEAFF.

Only one count was recorded for this clone. This chain joins TRBV5-1 and TRBJ1-1; 9 positions match TRBD1. Trimming cost V 2 bases and J 1 base; bases outside gene matches: 3. The germline V gene has CDR1 SGHRS and CDR2 YFSETQ. The CDR3 sequence is 15 residues long. CDR3 sequence (DNA): TGCGCCAGCAGCTTTGGACAGGGGAAGAACACTGAAGCTTTCTTT. Translating it yields CASSFGQGKNTEAFF.